Only a few counts were recorded for the clone carrying this T cell receptor beta chain. Its matching antigen is unknown. The CDR3 extends over 15 amino acids. Germline trimming cut 6 bases from V and 1 base from J; bases unmatched to any gene: 8. Germline CDR1 and CDR2: MNHEY and SMNVEV (reference sequence). The data are from a study of CD8+ T cells in alopecia areata. Study-wide results and limits: Sequencing of scalp samples also includes resident alphabeta T cells from normal skin. Alopecia totalis/universalis scalp especially showed more expanded CD8+ clones than normal scalp. TCRs were shared less clearly across patients than in mice, possibly for HLA-related reasons.

PBMC-derived CD4+ and CD8+ T cells were sorted. Extracted RNA was reverse transcribed, and the resulting cDNA served as sequencing template. The table came from immunoSEQ multiplex PCR; TCRdb's copy has only in-frame clones and leaves some out. The data contain 110,000 or so clones, roughly 68% of them singletons. This TCR derives from a human donor in good health. Sequenced input: CD4+ T cells sorted from blood. The rearrangement links TRBV27 to TRBJ1-2, with 7 bases lining up with TRBD1. The CDR3 DNA sequence: TGTGCCAGCAGCACGGCAGGGGGGATTAACTATGGCTACACCTTC. It encodes CASSTAGGINYGYTF.